This TCR beta chain is drawn from a study of CD8 T cells in Susac syndrome. TEMRA cells were FACS-enriched, with CD8+ and CD4+ T cells isolated negatively. The ends were cut back, 4 bases at V and 0 bases at J, with 9 bases in the middle. CDR3 length: 13 amino acids. Per germline, CDR1 SQVTM and CDR2 ANQGSEA. Worth noting for this clonotype: Its target is unknown.

Findings and caveats of the study: The study's TCR sequencing and HLA analysis drew on a certain number of individuals. That number was acknowledged as relatively small. Clonal expansion was absent from the CD4+ T cell repertoires in Susac syndrome.

Random hexamers primed reverse transcription of 0.5 to 1 ug RNA. The authors amplified TCR beta CDR3 across 54 Vbeta and 13 Jbeta using immunoSEQ multiplex PCR. MiXCR, applied by TCRdb to the immunoSEQ multiplex PCR reads, yields one record per CDR3 protein. The sample holds approximately 77,000 distinct CDR3 sequences, roughly 91% seen once. Sequenced material: CD4+ T cells from PBMCs. The rearrangement links TRBV29-1 to TRBJ1-1, with no clear D. The TCR originated in a human donor with Susac syndrome. The chain's CDR3 is CSVGGGMNTEAFF. The DNA for the CDR3 is TGCAGCGTTGGCGGAGGCATGAACACTGAAGCTTTCTTT.